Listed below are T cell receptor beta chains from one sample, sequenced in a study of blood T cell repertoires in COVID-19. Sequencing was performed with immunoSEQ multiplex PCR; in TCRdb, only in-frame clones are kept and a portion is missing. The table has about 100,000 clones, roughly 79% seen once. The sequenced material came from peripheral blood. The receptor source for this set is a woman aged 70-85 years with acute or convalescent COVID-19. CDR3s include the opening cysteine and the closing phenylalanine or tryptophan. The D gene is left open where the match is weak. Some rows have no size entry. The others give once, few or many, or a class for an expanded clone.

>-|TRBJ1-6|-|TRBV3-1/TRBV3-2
CASSPSTYNSPLHF
TGTGCCAGCAGCCCTTCGACTTATAATTCACCCCTCCACTTT
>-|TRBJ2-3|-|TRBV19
CASSIQGDTQYF
TGTGCCAGTAGTATCCAGGGGGATACGCAGTATTTT
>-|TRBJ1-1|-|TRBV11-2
CASSFGVPSPDTEAFF
TGTGCCAGCAGCTTCGGGGTCCCGAGTCCGGACACTGAAGCTTTCTTT
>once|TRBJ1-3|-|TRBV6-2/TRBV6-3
CASSPWTATPGNTIYF
TGTGCCAGCAGTCCCTGGACAGCGACTCCTGGAAACACCATATATTTT
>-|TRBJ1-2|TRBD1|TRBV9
CASSALTGGGGYTF
TGTGCCAGCAGCGCCCTGACAGGGGGCGGCGGCTACACCTTC
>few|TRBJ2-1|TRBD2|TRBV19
CASSTRGLAVTGNEQFF
TGTGCCAGTAGTACGAGAGGACTAGCGGTCACGGGGAATGAGCAGTTCTTC
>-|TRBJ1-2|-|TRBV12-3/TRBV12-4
CASSLLQEGYTF
TGTGCCAGCAGTTTGTTACAGGAAGGCTACACCTTC
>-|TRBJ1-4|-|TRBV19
CASSIRNEKLFF
TGTGCCAGTAGTATTCGGAATGAAAAACTGTTTTTT
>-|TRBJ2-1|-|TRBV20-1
CSVILGLAQFF
TGCAGTGTTATCTTGGGCCTAGCGCAGTTCTTC
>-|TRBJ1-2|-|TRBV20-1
CSANDRDGYTF
TGCAGTGCTAACGACAGAGATGGCTACACCTTC
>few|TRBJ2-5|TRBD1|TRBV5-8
CASSSWTGQETQYF
TGTGCCAGCAGCTCCTGGACAGGGCAAGAGACCCAGTACTTC
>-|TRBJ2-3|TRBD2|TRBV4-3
CASSQVSQRGGRDTQYF
TGCGCCAGCAGCCAAGTGAGCCAGCGGGGGGGCCGGGATACGCAGTATTTT
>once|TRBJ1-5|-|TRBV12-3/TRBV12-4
CASRRGLGQPQHF
TGTGCCAGCAGACGGGGGTTGGGTCAGCCCCAGCATTTT